The 22 T cell receptor beta chains reported below all come from one sample, sequenced in a study of control samples from healthy donors and cancer patients. Data came from immunoSEQ multiplex PCR; TCRdb stores just in-frame clones and leaves some out. This table has about 160,000 clones, about 94% appearing once. Sequencing was done on a sample of blood. Receptor source: a woman in her 40s in good health.

This chain joins TRBV5-1 and TRBJ2-2; a weak D match, TRBD2 (6 bases). Per germline, CDR1 SGHRS and CDR2 YFSETQ. This CDR3 is built from 13 residues. V lost 2 bases, J lost 8 bases, and 10 bases lay in between. CDR3 sequence (DNA): TGCGCCAGCAGCTTTTCGGGGGTAGGGGAGCTGTTTTTT. Residues: CASSFSGVGELFF.

This rearrangement joins TRBV5-1 to TRBJ1-1, with D possibly matching TRBD1 (5 bases). Germline V CDR1 and CDR2: SGHRS, YFSETQ. The CDR3 is 17 amino acids. V dropped 2 bases and J dropped 0 bases, with 17 bases sitting between them. CDR3 region: CASSFRDAPPLNTEAFF. As DNA, the CDR3 is TGCGCCAGCAGCTTCCGGGACGCCCCTCCGCTGAACACTGAAGCTTTCTTT.

This chain connects TRBV13 to TRBJ1-2; TRBD1 matches 8 bases. The junction had 3 bases not matched to a gene; V was cut back by 2 bases and J by 4 bases. This CDR3 has 14 amino acids. CDR1 and CDR2 from the germline V gene are PRHDT and FYEKMQ (reference sequence). The chain's CDR3 is CASSLQGARYGYTF. The DNA for the CDR3 is TGTGCCAGCAGCTTACAGGGGGCCCGCTATGGCTACACCTTC.

To note about this clone: Other nucleotide sequences from this sample produce the same CDR3. This sequence joins TRBV10-3 and TRBJ2-2; weak D call: TRBD2 (7 bases). From germline, CDR1 is ENHRY and CDR2 SYGVKD. The V end lost 6 bases, the J end lost 4 bases, and 9 bases lay between the germline ends. This CDR3 has 13 amino acids. The CDR3 reads CAIRGGRTGELFF. The CDR3 DNA reads as TGTGCCATCAGGGGGGGGCGCACCGGGGAGCTGTTTTTT.

The CDR3 loop reads CASSPSLTGGNDYGYTF. The CDR3 DNA reads as TGTGCCAGCTCACCGAGCCTTACAGGGGGCAATGACTATGGCTACACCTTC. J is TRBJ1-2 and V is TRBV18, with 9 bases matching TRBD1. Germline CDR1 is KGHSH and CDR2 is LQKENI. The CDR3 has 17 residues. The V and J ends lost 3 bases and 3 bases, in that order; junction bases with no gene match: 11.

V usage is TRBV16 and J usage is TRBJ1-1; 10 bases match TRBD1. Germline V gives CDR1 KGHSY, CDR2 FQNENV. The CDR3 has 16 amino acids. The V gene end was trimmed by 2 bases and the J gene end by 4 bases; junction bases not matched to a gene: 7. The CDR3 nucleotides read TGTGCCAGCAGCCAAAGGGGACAGGGGTTGATCACTGAAGCTTTCTTT. It yields the protein CASSQRGQGLITEAFF.

The chain carries TRBV6-6 and TRBJ2-7; 7 positions match TRBD1. Germline lookup yields CDR1 MNHNY and CDR2 SVGAGI (reference sequence). CDR3 length equals 13 residues. J was trimmed by 6 bases and V by 4 bases; bases with no gene match: 6. The CDR3 protein is CASSFDRVAEQYF. The CDR3 region has the DNA TGTGCCAGCAGTTTCGACAGGGTGGCCGAGCAGTACTTC.

The chain couples TRBV9 to TRBJ2-1; no clear D gene. Germline V gives CDR1 SGDLS, CDR2 YYNGEE. V lost 4 bases, J lost 3 bases, and 8 bases lay in between. This CDR3 region has 13 residues. The CDR3 DNA follows: TGTGCCAGCAGCATTCACAGCTACAATGAGCAGTTCTTC. It yields the protein CASSIHSYNEQFF.

This sequence joins TRBV9 and TRBJ1-3, with TRBD1 as a possible D gene (5 bases). V lost 4 bases, J lost 0 bases, and 20 bases lay in between. The CDR3 has 18 amino acids. Per the germline V gene, CDR1 is SGDLS and CDR2 is YYNGEE. The CDR3 bases are TGTGCCAGCAGCTCCCGCCCCCCACAGGCTAACTCTGGAAACACCATATATTTT. Translated: CASSSRPPQANSGNTIYF.

The chain uses TRBV29-1 and TRBJ2-6; no clear D. V lost 4 bases and J 0 bases, leaving 4 bases between the germline ends. CDR1 and CDR2 from the germline V gene are SQVTM and ANQGSEA. This CDR3 spans 13 amino acids. CDR3 sequence (DNA): TGCAGCGTTGCAAGCTCTGGGGCCAACGTCCTGACTTTC. Protein product: CSVASSGANVLTF.

V is TRBV7-2 and J is TRBJ2-3, with 7 bases lining up with TRBD2. The trim removed 5 bases at V and 2 bases at J, leaving 13 bases unmatched. The length of the CDR3 is 17 residues. The V gene's germline CDR1 is SGHTA and CDR2 FQGNSA. Here the CDR3 DNA reads TGTGCCAGCAGCCCCCCCAGAAGCGGGGCCCTCACAGATACGCAGTATTTT. Amino acid sequence: CASSPPRSGALTDTQYF.

This clone appeared a single time. The V gene is TRBV7-2, the J gene TRBJ2-3; D remains unclear. The CDR3 length is 14 residues. Trimming cost V 7 bases and J 0 bases, with 11 bases left between them. Per the germline V gene, CDR1 is SGHTA and CDR2 is FQGNSA. CDR3 coding DNA: TGTGCCAGCAAGGAGCTACATAGCACAGATACGCAGTATTTT. This sequence encodes CASKELHSTDTQYF.

V is TRBV7-3 and J is TRBJ2-3; no firm D call. The CDR3 runs to 14 residues. CDR1 and CDR2 from the germline V gene are SGHTA and FQGTGA. Trimming left V 5 bases short and J 0 bases short, with 9 bases between. The chain's CDR3 is CASSPLSSTDTQYF. The CDR3 nucleotides read TGTGCCAGCAGCCCGCTCTCTAGCACAGATACGCAGTATTTT. The whole variable domain, filled in from reference TRBV7-3 and TRBJ2-3, reads GAGVSQTPSNKVTEKGKYVELRCDPISGHTALYWYRQSLGQGPEFLIYFQGTGAADDSGLPNDRFFAVRPEGSVSTLKIQRTERGDSAVYLCASSPLSSTDTQYFGPGTRLTVL.

The rearrangement links TRBV4-2 to TRBJ1-6, with D unresolved. The CDR3 covers 14 residues. Germline CDR1 LGHNA, CDR2 YNFKEQ. Deletions cut 1 base from V and 7 bases from J, with 8 bases between. The CDR3 coding sequence is TGTGCCAGCAGCCAAGTCGGCAGCAATTCACCCCTCCACTTT. Its protein is CASSQVGSNSPLHF.

The chain uses TRBV19 and TRBJ1-5; 8 positions match TRBD1. This CDR3 contains 17 residues. Unmatched junction bases numbered 13, after V lost 5 bases and J lost 4 bases. Germline V lookup: CDR1 LNHDA, CDR2 SQIVND (reference sequence). The CDR3 region is CASSGPRTGSPNQPQHF. CDR3 in DNA: TGTGCCAGTAGTGGGCCGAGGACAGGGTCACCGAATCAGCCCCAGCATTTT. Full variable domain (missing parts from reference TRBV19 and TRBJ1-5): DGGITQSPKYLFRKEGQNVTLSCEQNLNHDAMYWYRQDPGQGLRLIYYSQIVNDFQKGDIAEGYSVSREKKESFPLTVTSAQKNPTAFYLCASSGPRTGSPNQPQHFGDGTRLSIL.

CDR3 in DNA: TGTGCCACCAGCAGAGATCCCGGCGGAGGCTCACCCCTCCACTTT. This sequence encodes CATSRDPGGGSPLHF. The chain has TRBV15 and TRBJ1-6; D remains ambiguous. The length of the CDR3 is 15 residues. Germline-derived CDR1 and CDR2 are LNHNV and YYDKDF (reference sequence). The V and J ends lost 0 bases and 10 bases respectively, with 13 bases between them.

This rearrangement joins TRBV7-2 to TRBJ2-5, with TRBD2 identical over 7 bases. CDR3 size: 14 residues. Germline CDR1 reads SGHTA; CDR2 reads FQGNSA. V shed 4 bases and J 6 bases; nucleotides not matched to a gene: 8. CDR3 nucleotides: TGTGCCAGCAGCTCTCGGGAGGACCGTCAGACCCAGTACTTC. Translating gives CASSSREDRQTQYF.

The V call is TRBV4-3, the J call TRBJ1-2; a weak D match, TRBD1 (5 bases). CDR3 length: 15 amino acids. Trimming cost V 0 bases and J 3 bases, with 11 bases left between them. Germline assignment: CDR1 LGHNA and CDR2 YSLEER. As DNA, the CDR3 is TGCGCCAGCAGCCAAGAATTCAGGGTCGACTATGGCTACACCTTC. Translation: CASSQEFRVDYGYTF.

This clone was seen only once. The CDR3 DNA sequence: TGTGCCAGCAGTTACTCGACGGGACAGGGCCGAAACACCATATATTTT. Translation gives CASSYSTGQGRNTIYF. This sequence joins TRBV6-5 and TRBJ1-3; 9 bases match TRBD1. The junction had 5 bases not matched to a gene; V was cut back by 0 bases and J by 5 bases. Germline CDR1 reads MNHEY; CDR2 reads SVGAGI. This CDR3 contains 16 residues.

The chain is built from TRBV7-2 and TRBJ1-1; D unclear. The CDR3 totals 13 residues. Germline values: CDR1 SGHTA, CDR2 FQGNSA. The V and J ends lost 1 base and 4 bases respectively, with 7 bases between them. The CDR3 loop is CASSLVGPTEAFF. The CDR3, as DNA: TGTGCCAGCAGCTTAGTTGGTCCCACTGAAGCTTTCTTT. Full variable domain (rest looked up from reference TRBV7-2 and TRBJ1-1): GAGVSQSPSNKVTEKGKDVELRCDPISGHTALYWYRQSLGQGLEFLIYFQGNSAPDKSGLPSDRFSAERTGGSVSTLTIQRTQQEDSAVYLCASSLVGPTEAFFGQGTRLTVV.

The chain joins TRBV25-1 to TRBJ2-5, with 10 bases lining up with TRBD2. J lost 1 base, V lost 7 bases, and 6 bases had no gene match. The CDR3 loop spans 15 amino acids. Germline CDR1 reads MGHDK; CDR2 reads SYGVNS. In nucleotides, the CDR3 is TGTGCCAGCATGCCTGCTAGCGGGGGCCAAGAGACCCAGTACTTC. Its protein is CASMPASGGQETQYF.

This sequence joins TRBV2 and TRBJ1-1, with 8 bases lining up with TRBD1. The germline V gene encodes CDR1 SNHLY and CDR2 FYNNEI. Trimming at V came to 2 bases and at J to 1 base, leaving 3 bases not matched to a gene. This CDR3 has 15 residues. As DNA, the CDR3 is TGTGCCAGCAGTGAATTCGGACAGGGGAACACTGAAGCTTTCTTT. Its protein product is CASSEFGQGNTEAFF.